Presented here are 9 T cell receptor beta chains from one specimen sequenced in a study of CD8+ T cells in alopecia areata. RNA, once extracted, was reverse transcribed into cDNA for use as the sequencing template. The table came from immunoSEQ multiplex PCR; TCRdb's copy has only in-frame clones and leaves some out. The sample consists of approximately 210,000 clones, less than 65% of them appearing once. The treatment: oral pan-JAK inhibitor, 5-10 mg twice daily. Material: CD4+ T cells sorted from blood, obtained at week 4, from a patient treated with tofacitinib. These receptors originate from a human donor with alopecia areata.

The V gene is TRBV4-2, the J gene TRBJ1-1; D is perhaps TRBD1 (6 bases). Trimming removed 4 bases at V and 1 base at J, with 10 bases between. CDR1 and CDR2 from the germline V gene are LGHNA and YNFKEQ. This CDR3 is 14 amino acids long. CDR3 amino acids: CASSLTGSNTEAFF. In DNA form, the CDR3 reads TGTGCCAGCAGCCTGACAGGTTCGAACACTGAAGCTTTCTTT.

This chain connects TRBV2 to TRBJ1-2; D is unresolved. Germline values: CDR1 SNHLY, CDR2 FYNNEI. CDR3 length equals 12 residues. V lost 5 bases and J lost 6, with 10 bases in between. CDR3 in DNA: TGTGCCAGCAGTTCGAGCGGAGATGGCTACACCTTC. Its protein is CASSSSGDGYTF.

This rearrangement joins TRBV29-1 to TRBJ2-3; D not certain. This CDR3 comprises 12 residues. V was trimmed by 7 bases and J by 2 bases, leaving 10 bases between them. CDR1 is SQVTM, CDR2 ANQGSEA, per germline. The CDR3 sequence is CSGVVSTDTQYF. The CDR3 DNA reads as TGCAGCGGAGTAGTGTCCACAGATACGCAGTATTTT.

This clone was seen more than once but under ten times. Being one base from a much bigger clone, this may be a read error. The chain links TRBV13 to TRBJ2-7; D remains ambiguous. From germline, CDR1 is PRHDT and CDR2 FYEKMQ (reference sequence). Trimming shortened V by 3 bases and J by 0 bases, and 3 bases separated the two germline ends. The CDR3 loop spans 12 amino acids. The CDR3 loop reads CASSFSSYEQYF. The CDR3 nucleotides read TGTGCCAGCAGCTTTAGCTCCTACGAGCAGTACTTC.

The V call is TRBV10-3, the J call TRBJ2-7, with D unresolved. The CDR3 extends over 15 amino acids. Trimming removed 4 bases from V and 2 bases from J, with 15 bases in between. The V gene's germline CDR1 is ENHRY and CDR2 SYGVKD. The CDR3 DNA follows: TGTGCCATCAGTGGAAAAGACTCCACAGCCTACGAGCAGTACTTC. Translation: CAISGKDSTAYEQYF.

The rearrangement links TRBV5-1 to TRBJ2-7; TRBD2 aligns across 10 bases. The CDR3 has 15 residues. J gave up 2 bases and V 4 bases, and 6 bases lay outside the gene matches. Germline-derived CDR1 and CDR2 are SGHRS and YFSETQ. CDR3 in DNA: TGCGCCAGCAGCCCGCGGACTAGCGGAGCCTACGAGCAGTACTTC. Translated: CASSPRTSGAYEQYF.

The rearrangement joins TRBV29-1 to TRBJ2-1; TRBD1 agrees at 7 bases. Germline V gives CDR1 SQVTM, CDR2 ANQGSEA. This CDR3 is 12 amino acids long. The V segment lost 4 bases and the J segment 8 bases; nucleotides outside the gene matches: 5. As DNA, the CDR3 is TGCAGCGTTGGACAGGGTAATTATGAGCAGTTCTTC. Encoded protein: CSVGQGNYEQFF.

The rearrangement links TRBV7-2 to TRBJ2-7, with D maybe TRBD1 (6 bases). V was cut by 4 bases and J by 7 bases, with 20 bases left in between. This CDR3 comprises 15 residues. Germline V gene data show CDR1 as SGHTA and CDR2 as FQGNSA. In DNA form, the CDR3 reads TGTGCCAGCAGCTCAGCGACAGGATCTCTAGGGGAGCAGTACTTC. Translating it yields CASSSATGSLGEQYF.

The chain recombines TRBV6-5 with TRBJ1-5; D unresolved. CDR3 length: 15 amino acids. V was clipped by 8 bases and J by 0 bases, with 14 bases between them. Per germline, CDR1 MNHEY and CDR2 SVGAGI. As DNA, the CDR3 is TGTGCCAGCCGGACCGGAGCTTATAGCAATCAGCCCCAGCATTTT. This translates into CASRTGAYSNQPQHF.